This T cell receptor (beta chain) was recorded in a study of molecular identifiers for immune sequencing clone quantification. TCRdb ran MiXCR on the PCR reads and lists one entry per CDR3 protein. Here the sample spans 100,000 or so distinct CDR3 sequences, roughly 38% being singletons. This clonotype was seen more than once but under ten times. Sequenced: naive CD8+ T cells from blood, with Jurkat cell RNA spiked in. Subset indicated: FACS-sorted CD8+CD4-CCR7+CD45RA+ naive T cells. The clonotype originates from a human donor in good health. Some libraries in this study had Jurkat cell RNA spiked in.

DNA for the CDR3: TGTGCCAGCAGTTCTTTTTTTCGGACCTCCGGGACAGGGCGAACCGGGGAGCTGTTTTTT. Translated, it gives CASSSFFRTSGTGRTGELFF. This rearrangement joins TRBV28 to TRBJ2-2; 9 positions match TRBD1. This CDR3 comprises 20 residues. CDR1 and CDR2 (germline): MDHEN, SYDVKM. V trimming: 4 bases; J trimming: 5 bases; junction bases outside the gene matches: 20.